The 21 T cell receptor beta chains presented below share a single source sample, sequenced in a study of OX40 agonist ivuxolimab in advanced cancers. Here immunoSEQ multiplex PCR was the method, and the copy in TCRdb shows in-frame clones only, minus some. The sample yields some 150,000 clones, more than 85% seen once. The specimen was CD4+ or CD8+ T cells sorted from blood, collected in a trial of the OX40 agonist ivuxolimab. The receptors shown here come from an adult with an advanced solid tumor such as melanoma, head and neck, liver or kidney cancer.

The CDR3 region is CASSLAKGAYANYGYTF. CDR3 bases: TGCGCCAGCAGCTTGGCCAAGGGGGCCTACGCTAACTATGGCTACACCTTC. The V and J genes are TRBV5-1 and TRBJ1-2; 7 bases fit TRBD1. The length of the CDR3 is 17 residues. Germline CDR1 and CDR2: SGHRS and YFSETQ. The junction had 8 bases not matched to a gene; V was cut back by 0 bases and J by 0 bases.

The chain has TRBV5-1 and TRBJ2-5; TRBD1 aligns across 9 bases. The CDR3 is made up of 14 amino acids. Germline loops: CDR1 SGHRS, CDR2 YFSETQ. V gave up 4 bases and J gave up 3 bases; unmatched junction bases: 4. CDR3 DNA sequence: TGCGCCAGCAGCCCTGGGACAGGGAAAGAGACCCAGTACTTC. Protein: CASSPGTGKETQYF.

The V and J genes are TRBV28 and TRBJ2-7, with a tentative D call TRBD1 (6 bases). The CDR3 covers 16 residues. The germline gives CDR1 MDHEN, CDR2 SYDVKM. V gave up 6 bases and J gave up 3 bases, with 21 bases separating them. Written as DNA, the CDR3 is TGTGCCAGCAGCTTTACCCTGGCTACACAGGGCTACGAGCAGTACTTC. The encoded protein is CASSFTLATQGYEQYF. Full variable domain (outside the CDR3, taken from reference TRBV28 and TRBJ2-7): DVKVTQSSRYLVKRTGEKVFLECVQDMDHENMFWYRQDPGLGLRLIYFSYDVKMKEKGDIPEGYSVSREKKERFSLILESASTNQTSMYLCASSFTLATQGYEQYFGPGTRLTVT.

This clone was counted between two and nine times. This chain joins TRBV10-3 and TRBJ1-1; D remains unclear. Deletions cut 3 bases from V and 8 bases from J, with 10 bases between. Looked up from germline, CDR1 is ENHRY and CDR2 is SYGVKD. The CDR3 has 12 residues. The CDR3 DNA is TGTGCCATCAGTGAAGTCCCGCCAGAAGCTTTCTTT. This translates into CAISEVPPEAFF.

The chain links TRBV19 to TRBJ1-2; the D gene is possibly TRBD1 (5 bases). V lost 7 bases, J lost 2 bases, and 20 bases lay in between. This CDR3 region has 16 residues. Germline values: CDR1 LNHDA, CDR2 SQIVND (reference sequence). The CDR3 loop is CASTPKTGGKNYGYTF. The CDR3, as DNA: TGTGCCAGTACCCCTAAAACGGGGGGGAAAAACTATGGCTACACCTTC.

The chain joins TRBV4-3 to TRBJ1-4; TRBD1 matches at 12 bases. The CDR3 length is 18 residues. CDR1 is LGHNA, CDR2 YSLEER, per germline. With V trimmed by 4 bases and J by 5 bases, 11 bases remained unmatched. In DNA, the CDR3 is TGCGCCAGCAGCCCCGGTAGCGGGACAGGGGGCAAAAATGAAAAACTGTTTTTT. Amino acids: CASSPGSGTGGKNEKLFF.

V and J are TRBV7-8 and TRBJ2-3; possibly TRBD2 for D (5 bases). The CDR3 covers 15 residues. Trimming took off 2 bases at V and 4 bases at J, with 13 bases between the two ends. Germline loops: CDR1 SGHVS, CDR2 FQNEAQ. CDR3 residues: CASSLTWTGADTQYF. The CDR3 nucleotides read TGTGCCAGCAGCTTAACGTGGACTGGGGCAGATACGCAGTATTTT.

As to this clone: One end of the junction fails to match germline, which may point to a read error. V usage is TRBV7-7 and J usage is TRBJ2-3; 10 bases agree with TRBD2. Looked up from germline, CDR1 is SSHAT and CDR2 is FNYEAQ (reference sequence). The length of the CDR3 is 16 residues. CDR3 loop: CASSLGLAGVGDTQYF. CDR3 nucleotide sequence: TGTGCTAGCAGCTTAGGTCTAGCGGGAGTTGGAGATACGCAGTATTTT.

The chain recombines TRBV29-1 with TRBJ1-1; the D gene is possibly TRBD1 (5 bases). Germline V gene sequence: CDR1 SQVTM, CDR2 ANQGSEA. Trimming cost V 6 bases and J 1 base, with 24 bases left between them. This CDR3 comprises 17 residues. The CDR3 nucleotides are TGCAGCGTGGAGATGGGACTTGGCTTATTTTCGAACACTGAAGCTTTCTTT. Translating it yields CSVEMGLGLFSNTEAFF.

This chain connects TRBV6-5 to TRBJ1-5; possible D gene TRBD1, 5 bases. Germline CDR1 and CDR2: MNHEY and SVGAGI. The V gene lost 0 bases and the J gene lost 4 bases, with 13 bases spanning the gap. The CDR3 runs 16 residues. CDR3 DNA sequence: TGTGCCAGCAGTTACTCGCGGACAAGCGTTAATCAGCCCCAGCATTTT. The encoded protein is CASSYSRTSVNQPQHF.

The CDR3 coding sequence is TGTGCCAGCAGTTACCAACTCTCTGGAAACACCATATATTTT. Translation gives CASSYQLSGNTIYF. The chain is built from TRBV6-6 and TRBJ1-3; D is ambiguous. Germline CDR1 reads MNHNY; CDR2 reads SVGAGI (reference sequence). The CDR3 extends over 14 amino acids. The ends were cut back, 2 bases at V and 0 bases at J, with 5 bases in the middle.

The chain combines TRBV6-1 with TRBJ1-5; D uncertain. Germline lookup yields CDR1 MNHNS and CDR2 SASEGT. The CDR3 sequence is 10 residues long. V gave up 11 bases and J gave up 6 bases, with 8 bases separating them. CDR3 in amino acids: CAAGRQPQHF. Here the CDR3 DNA reads TGTGCCGCTGGCCGTCAGCCCCAGCATTTT.

CDR3 protein: CASSQGVSSAYNEQFF. DNA of the CDR3: TGCGCCAGCAGCCAAGGGGTATCCTCCGCCTACAATGAGCAGTTCTTC. This chain uses TRBV4-3 with TRBJ2-1; D is unclear. Germline assignment: CDR1 LGHNA and CDR2 YSLEER. CDR3 size: 16 residues. V was trimmed by 1 base and J by 2 bases, leaving 12 bases between them.

This clone turned up a few times. The chain uses TRBV4-2 and TRBJ1-1, with 7 bases aligning to TRBD1. Per the germline V gene, CDR1 is LGHNA and CDR2 is YNFKEQ. The CDR3 runs to 13 residues. The V segment lost 1 base and the J segment 9 bases; nucleotides outside the gene matches: 5. The CDR3 DNA reads TGTGCCAGCAGCCAAGGAGGAGGGGGCCAAGCTTTCTTT. Residues: CASSQGGGGQAFF.

The J gene is TRBJ2-7, the V gene TRBV5-4; 7 bases fit TRBD1. The ends lost 6 bases at V and 5 bases at J; junction bases unmatched: 8. The CDR3 is 13 amino acids. CDR1 and CDR2 from the germline V gene are SGHNT and YYREEE (reference sequence). Here the CDR3 DNA reads TGTGCCAGCAACAGACAGGGTAGCGACGAGCAGTACTTC. Protein sequence: CASNRQGSDEQYF.

The rearrangement joins TRBV18 to TRBJ2-5; D is undetermined. V was shortened by 2 bases and J by 3 bases, with 4 bases between the two germline ends. The germline CDR1 and CDR2 sequences are KGHSH and LQKENI. CDR3 length: 12 amino acids. In DNA form, the CDR3 reads TGTGCCAGCTCACCAACCAAAGAGACCCAGTACTTC. It specifies CASSPTKETQYF.

The chain recombines TRBV6-1 with TRBJ2-7, with TRBD1 matching over 9 bases. In germline, CDR1 is MNHNS, CDR2 SASEGT. V shed 5 bases and J 5 bases; nucleotides not matched to a gene: 1. The CDR3 sequence is 12 residues long. The CDR3 bases are TGTGCCAGCAGTCGGGACAGGGACGAGCAGTACTTC. Protein: CASSRDRDEQYF.

This rearrangement joins TRBV30 to TRBJ2-7; 11 bases line up with TRBD2. There are 15 residues in the CDR3. The J segment lost 4 bases and the V segment lost 2 bases, leaving 7 bases of the junction unmatched. Germline V lookup: CDR1 GTSNPN, CDR2 SVGIG (reference sequence). The CDR3 DNA follows: TGTGCCTGGAGTAGAAGTGGGACTAGCGGATACGAGCAGTACTTC. This codes for CAWSRSGTSGYEQYF.

The chain recombines TRBV4-3 with TRBJ1-5; no firm D call. CDR1 LGHNA and CDR2 YSLEER come from the germline V gene. Trimming removed 8 bases from V and 5 bases from J, with 13 bases in between. The CDR3 totals 13 residues. The CDR3 loop reads CASGWGRDQPQHF. CDR3 coding DNA: TGCGCCAGCGGCTGGGGTCGGGATCAGCCCCAGCATTTT.

The chain couples TRBV5-1 to TRBJ2-7; no definite D call. The V end lost 4 bases, the J end lost 0 bases, and 14 bases lay between the germline ends. Germline assignment: CDR1 SGHRS and CDR2 YFSETQ. The CDR3 is 15 amino acids. The CDR3 spells CASSRTGSSSYEQYF. The DNA for the CDR3 is TGCGCCAGCAGCCGAACCGGTAGTAGCTCCTACGAGCAGTACTTC.

V usage is TRBV7-9 and J usage is TRBJ1-1; a weak D match, TRBD1 (5 bases). Per the germline V gene, CDR1 is SEHNR and CDR2 is FQNEAQ (reference sequence). V lost 5 bases, J lost 1 base, and 14 bases lay in between. CDR3 length: 15 residues. The CDR3 loop reads CASSLREVGNTEAFF. The CDR3 DNA follows: TGTGCCAGCAGCCTCAGGGAGGTGGGGAACACTGAAGCTTTCTTT.